This paragraph reports one T cell receptor beta chain. The sample holds many counts of this clone. Its target antigen remains unknown. No much larger clone exists at a distance of one base, and base qualities are not known. The sample carries other DNA sequences with the same CDR3. The donors were healthy, HIV-negative adults with no recently reported acute infections or vaccinations. Every donor was a Caucasian adult residing in Nashville, Tennessee, USA. Magnetic negative selection was used to enrich CD4+ T cells, after which naive cells were positively selected on CD45RA and the negative fraction became the memory subset. Blood was collected by leukapheresis, and PBMCs were isolated by Ficoll-Histopaque density gradient centrifugation and then cryopreserved in liquid nitrogen vapor phase. Purity and quantity of every magnetically sorted T cell population were checked by analytical flow cytometry. From each sorted fraction, genomic DNA was isolated and quantified by UV absorbance on a Nanodrop 2000c.

TCR CDR3 regions were amplified from genomic DNA by multiplex PCR using the deep immunoSEQ assay. For each cell subset, the extracted genomic DNA was distributed evenly across all wells of several immunoSEQ 96-well plates, and each plate served as one replicate. For sorted subsets, around 200 ng genomic DNA, equal to 30,000 to 35,000 T cell genomes, was loaded into each replicate PCR. The purified libraries were quantified using a Qubit 3.0 fluorometer, sized with a Bioanalyzer 2100, and then quantified again using the KAPA Library Quantification kit. Each immunoSEQ 96-well plate was sequenced on its own single-read 150-cycle Illumina NextSeq 550 flow cell. The study's processing was this. Because the immunoSEQ output held only junctional sequences and lacked quality scores, the filtering could not match the filtering applied to full-length reads. To assign V/J genes and CDR3, sequences were annotated against IMGT germline references using PyIR, a Python wrapper for IgBLAST v1.9. Reads with weak V/J assignments (E-value above 1e-6), missing CDR3, stop codons, out-of-frame junctions, or ambiguous translated residues were removed. V3J clonotypes were defined as sequences sharing the same inferred V gene, J gene, and CDR3 amino acid sequence. Percentage overlap between repertoires was calculated by dividing the number of shared unique clonotypes by the size of the smaller repertoire. RTK rarefaction, the Chao1 estimator, and Recon v2.1 estimates of unobserved clonotypes were used to assess repertoire richness. For all TCRbeta clonotypes obtained by the gDNA method from a few donors, generation probabilities were computed with OLGA. As stored in TCRdb, this immuneACCESS dataset retains in-frame rearrangements with V and J assigned. A fraction of the clones does not appear; measured against another copy, unresolved V genes explain less than half of the discrepancy, and the remainder lacks a known reason. That table is the source of V, J and clone size, and D and trimming were worked out from the DNA. Recorded for this sample are about 1 million clones; about 76% of them occurred a single time. The ten largest clones capture roughly 1.4% of the sample.

This sample was taken from a study of shared clonotypes between healthy human individuals (TCRdb year 2020). For the study in its entirety: Three men and a couple of women, aged 18 to 49 years, made up the cohort. Per donor, three plates each were used for CD4 naive and CD4 memory, two for CD8 naive, and one for CD8 memory. Blood TCR repertoires of five healthy adults were deeply sequenced to estimate repertoire size and the extent of clonotype sharing between individuals. Different laboratories and diverse techniques were used to prepare libraries and sequence TCR repertoires, to increase sequencing depth and limit assay-specific biases. Each donor's leukapheresis produced roughly between roughly 0.85 and 9 billion PBMCs.

The investigation overall reported the following: Even with the large sequencing depth, rarefaction of the sorted-subset datasets indicated that sequencing was incomplete. Compared with non-shared clonotypes, clonotypes shared by all four sorted-subset donors had higher generation probabilities. Sampling was limited to blood, and TCR repertoires in tissue likely differ from TCR repertoires in blood. Naive subsets generally had larger estimated clonotype richness than memory subsets did. Across a handful of donors, approximately 5% of naive CD4, more than 3% of naive CD8, under 2.5% of memory CD4, and 0.4% of memory CD8 clonotypes were shared. Because the study included a small number of donors, the genetic and exposure-history diversity represented was limited. Based on pairwise subsampling, the degree of clonotype sharing among donors was expected to be affected by sequencing depth.

The junction carries 7 bases between V and J, which are trimmed by 3 bases and 3 bases respectively. The CDR3 runs 13 amino acids, cysteine and phenylalanine included. Left in the record is the CDR3 DNA by itself, 39 bases read in frame from the first base. The CDR1 and CDR2 encoded by the germline V gene are SGHRS and YFSETQ. The sequence came from a man aged 18-30 years in good health. Specimen: memory CD4+ T cells sorted from blood. Interpreted using the paper, the cell subset or site label stands for: CD45RA-negative fraction. The V and J genes are TRBV5-1 and TRBJ2-1; a weak D assignment points to TRBD1 (5 bases agree). The CDR3 region reads CASSSQGYNEQFF. Here is the DNA: TGCGCCAGCAGCTCGCAGGGCTACAATGAGCAGTTCTTC.